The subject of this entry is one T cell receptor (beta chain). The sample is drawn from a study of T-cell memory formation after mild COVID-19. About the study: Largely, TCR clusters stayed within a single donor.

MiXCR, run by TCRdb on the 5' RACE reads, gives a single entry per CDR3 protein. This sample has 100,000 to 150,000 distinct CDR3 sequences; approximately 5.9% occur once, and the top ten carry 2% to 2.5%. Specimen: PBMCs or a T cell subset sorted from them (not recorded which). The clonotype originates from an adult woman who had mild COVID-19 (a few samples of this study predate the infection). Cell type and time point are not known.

The CDR3 sequence: CASSFSGLLQETQYF. CDR3 nucleotide sequence: TGCGCCAGCAGCTTTTCGGGACTACTTCAAGAGACCCAGTACTTC. The V gene is TRBV5-1, the J gene TRBJ2-5; the match to TRBD2 covers 7 bases. The CDR3 length is 15 residues. Germline V CDR1 and CDR2: SGHRS, YFSETQ. J gave up 2 bases and V 2 bases, and 6 bases lay outside the gene matches.